This T cell receptor beta chain is drawn from a study of regulatory T cells in long-lasting Graves disease. Arm-PCR of CDR3 regions and iRepertoire HTBI primers were used to build TCR beta libraries. Each CDR3 protein gets one entry after TCRdb re-called the multiplex PCR reads with MiXCR. The sample includes 550,000 or so distinct CDR3 sequences, approximately 12% of them seen just once. Noted time point: newly diagnosed GD, antithyroid drugs for less than 3 months. The TCR library was made from RNA that had been extracted from PBMCs in TRIzol. The CDR3 length is 15 residues. Germline V gene sequence: CDR1 MNHEY, CDR2 SMNVEV (reference sequence). Trimming took 6 bases from V and 7 from J, leaving 18 bases between them. This same sample was also taken into another study, of T cells in Graves' hyperthyroidism and ophthalmopathy.

The V gene is TRBV27, the J gene TRBJ1-4; D gene uncertain. The receptor comes from a woman in her twenties or thirties with Graves disease. Here the sequenced sample was peripheral blood mononuclear cells (PBMCs), taken at new diagnosis, from a patient treated with antithyroid drugs. Here the CDR3 reads CASRPDGEFGEKLFF. CDR3 DNA: TGTGCCAGCAGACCCGATGGGGAGTTCGGTGAAAAACTGTTTTTT.